The rows below give T cell receptor beta chains drawn from one sample of a study of Graves' ophthalmopathy and Graves' hyperthyroidism. TCRdb used MiXCR to reprocess the multiplex PCR reads, holding one entry per CDR3 protein. The top ten hold over 7.5% of the sample, which has approximately 480,000 distinct CDR3 sequences, over 13% seen once. The sample was blood. The receptors were sampled from a woman in her thirties with Graves' ophthalmopathy. The CDR3 runs from the conserved cysteine through the conserved F or W. Fields, in order: V gene, J gene, clone size, D gene, CDR3 protein, CDR3 DNA. D genes are given only for firm matches. Clone size is given for some rows only: seen once, a few or many times, or a class if the clone is expanded.

V gene: TRBV6-1; J gene: TRBJ2-6; clone size: many; D gene: TRBD1; CDR3 protein: CATTDRAGANVLTF; CDR3 DNA: TGTGCCACTACCGACAGGGCTGGGGCCAACGTCCTGACTTTC
V gene: TRBV18; J gene: TRBJ1-2; clone size: many; D gene: TRBD1; CDR3 protein: CASSPRQGEDGYTF; CDR3 DNA: TGTGCCAGCTCACCCCGACAGGGCGAGGACGGCTACACCTTC
V gene: TRBV2; J gene: TRBJ1-1; clone size: many; D gene: NA; CDR3 protein: CASRKTATANTEAFF; CDR3 DNA: TGTGCCAGCAGAAAGACCGCGACAGCGAACACTGAAGCTTTCTTT
V gene: TRBV29-1; J gene: TRBJ1-2; clone size: many; D gene: TRBD1; CDR3 protein: CSVEAGGGGYTF; CDR3 DNA: TGCAGCGTTGAAGCAGGGGGTGGTGGCTACACCTTC
V gene: TRBV28; J gene: TRBJ2-7; clone size: many; D gene: TRBD2; CDR3 protein: CASRGVAGFRPYEQYF; CDR3 DNA: TGTGCCAGCAGGGGAGTAGCGGGGTTCCGCCCCTACGAGCAGTACTTC
V gene: TRBV12-3/TRBV12-4; J gene: TRBJ1-5; clone size: many; D gene: NA; CDR3 protein: CASSSSPSNQPQHF; CDR3 DNA: TGTGCCAGCAGTTCCTCTCCGAGCAATCAGCCCCAGCATTTT
V gene: TRBV20-1; J gene: TRBJ2-5; clone size: many; D gene: TRBD2; CDR3 protein: CSTTIGLAQETQYF; CDR3 DNA: TGCAGTACTACTATAGGACTAGCGCAAGAGACCCAGTACTTC
V gene: TRBV15; J gene: TRBJ2-7; clone size: many; D gene: TRBD1; CDR3 protein: CATSANGQDSYEQYF; CDR3 DNA: TGTGCCACCAGCGCCAACGGACAGGACTCCTACGAGCAGTACTTC
V gene: TRBV28; J gene: TRBJ1-1; clone size: many; D gene: NA; CDR3 protein: CASRAGNTEAFF; CDR3 DNA: TGTGCCAGCAGGGCCGGAAACACTGAAGCTTTCTTT
V gene: TRBV28; J gene: TRBJ2-7; clone size: few; D gene: NA; CDR3 protein: CASSSPGRGPNHEQYF; CDR3 DNA: TGTGCCAGCAGTTCGCCGGGGAGGGGGCCCAACCACGAGCAGTACTTC
V gene: TRBV12-3/TRBV12-4; J gene: TRBJ1-1; clone size: NA; D gene: NA; CDR3 protein: CASSLIASGYTEAFF; CDR3 DNA: TGTGCCAGCAGTTTGATTGCGTCGGGGTACACTGAAGCTTTCTTT
V gene: TRBV19; J gene: TRBJ2-5; clone size: many; D gene: NA; CDR3 protein: CASSRGVETQYF; CDR3 DNA: TGTGCCAGTAGTAGGGGAGTCGAGACCCAGTACTTC
V gene: TRBV29-1; J gene: TRBJ1-1; clone size: many; D gene: TRBD1; CDR3 protein: CSVWTGNTEAFF; CDR3 DNA: TGCAGCGTTTGGACAGGGAACACTGAAGCTTTCTTT
V gene: TRBV30; J gene: TRBJ2-5; clone size: NA; D gene: NA; CDR3 protein: CAWSVRFLRSGETQYF; CDR3 DNA: TGTGCCTGGAGTGTACGTTTCCTGAGGTCAGGGGAGACCCAGTACTTC
V gene: TRBV29-1; J gene: TRBJ2-7; clone size: many; D gene: NA; CDR3 protein: CSVLHLTDYEQYF; CDR3 DNA: TGCAGCGTCCTACACCTGACGGACTACGAGCAGTACTTC
V gene: TRBV10-3; J gene: TRBJ1-5; clone size: many; D gene: NA; CDR3 protein: CAISEARGGNQPQHF; CDR3 DNA: TGTGCCATCAGTGAGGCCAGGGGAGGCAATCAGCCCCAGCATTTT
V gene: TRBV12-3/TRBV12-4; J gene: TRBJ2-7; clone size: many; D gene: TRBD1; CDR3 protein: CASSHPGQGDYEQYF; CDR3 DNA: TGTGCCAGCAGTCACCCGGGACAGGGAGACTACGAGCAGTACTTC
V gene: TRBV6-1; J gene: TRBJ2-2; clone size: many; D gene: NA; CDR3 protein: CASRRAPEANTGELFF; CDR3 DNA: TGTGCCAGCAGGCGGGCTCCCGAGGCGAACACCGGGGAGCTGTTTTTT
V gene: TRBV12-5; J gene: TRBJ1-2; clone size: many; D gene: NA; CDR3 protein: CASGLPTTNGYTF; CDR3 DNA: TGTGCTAGTGGTTTGCCCACCACAAATGGCTACACCTTC
V gene: TRBV20-1; J gene: TRBJ2-7; clone size: NA; D gene: NA; CDR3 protein: CSARDDGTPDPIEQYF; CDR3 DNA: TGCAGTGCTAGAGATGATGGGACACCTGACCCAATCGAGCAGTACTTC
V gene: TRBV28; J gene: TRBJ2-7; clone size: many; D gene: TRBD1; CDR3 protein: CASSLPGTGTGRDEQYF; CDR3 DNA: TGTGCCAGCAGTTTGCCAGGAACCGGGACAGGGAGGGACGAGCAGTACTTC
V gene: TRBV29-1; J gene: TRBJ1-1; clone size: many; D gene: NA; CDR3 protein: CSVVGYQNTEAFF; CDR3 DNA: TGCAGCGTTGTTGGGTACCAGAACACTGAAGCTTTCTTT
V gene: TRBV5-1; J gene: TRBJ2-5; clone size: few; D gene: NA; CDR3 protein: CASSSASGGGAIGETQYF; CDR3 DNA: TGCGCCAGCAGCTCGGCTTCGGGAGGGGGCGCCATCGGTGAGACCCAGTACTTC
V gene: TRBV11-2; J gene: TRBJ1-6; clone size: many; D gene: TRBD1; CDR3 protein: CASSYETGFNSPLHF; CDR3 DNA: TGTGCCAGCAGCTACGAGACAGGGTTTAATTCACCCCTCCACTTT
V gene: TRBV5-1; J gene: TRBJ2-2; clone size: few; D gene: TRBD2; CDR3 protein: CASSQVTSPELFF; CDR3 DNA: TGCGCCAGCAGCCAGGTGACTAGCCCGGAGCTGTTTTTT
V gene: TRBV20-1; J gene: TRBJ1-3; clone size: many; D gene: NA; CDR3 protein: CSARPVGGNSGNTIYF; CDR3 DNA: TGCAGTGCTAGACCCGTTGGGGGGAACTCTGGAAACACCATATATTTT
V gene: TRBV27; J gene: TRBJ1-6; clone size: many; D gene: NA; CDR3 protein: CASSFNRVVANSPLHF; CDR3 DNA: TGTGCCAGCAGTTTTAACAGGGTTGTAGCTAATTCACCCCTCCACTTT
V gene: TRBV7-3; J gene: TRBJ1-1; clone size: many; D gene: NA; CDR3 protein: CASSTRKGLNTEAFF; CDR3 DNA: TGTGCCAGCAGTACCAGAAAAGGGTTGAACACTGAAGCTTTCTTT
V gene: TRBV6-5; J gene: TRBJ1-2; clone size: many; D gene: NA; CDR3 protein: CASSYSSGGGVNYGYTF; CDR3 DNA: TGTGCCAGCAGTTACTCGAGTGGGGGCGGAGTGAACTATGGCTACACCTTC
V gene: TRBV11-2; J gene: TRBJ2-5; clone size: many; D gene: NA; CDR3 protein: CASSLRHFEETQYF; CDR3 DNA: TGTGCCAGCAGCTTAAGGCACTTTGAAGAGACCCAGTACTTC
V gene: TRBV6-1; J gene: TRBJ1-3; clone size: many; D gene: NA; CDR3 protein: CASSDFSGNTIYF; CDR3 DNA: TGTGCCAGCAGCGATTTCTCTGGAAACACCATATATTTT
V gene: TRBV10-3; J gene: TRBJ1-2; clone size: many; D gene: NA; CDR3 protein: CAISETEGYTF; CDR3 DNA: TGTGCCATCAGTGAGACAGAAGGCTACACCTTC
V gene: TRBV7-2; J gene: TRBJ2-2; clone size: many; D gene: NA; CDR3 protein: CASSLAGGLTGELFF; CDR3 DNA: TGTGCCAGCAGCTTAGCGGGGGGGCTAACCGGGGAGCTGTTTTTT
V gene: TRBV4-1; J gene: TRBJ1-2; clone size: many; D gene: NA; CDR3 protein: CASSQGTGANYGYTF; CDR3 DNA: TGCGCCAGCAGCCAAGGAACAGGCGCGAACTATGGCTACACCTTC
V gene: TRBV3-1; J gene: TRBJ2-7; clone size: few; D gene: NA; CDR3 protein: CASSQDWYSRYEQYF; CDR3 DNA: TGTGCCAGCAGCCAAGATTGGTATAGTAGGTACGAGCAGTACTTC
V gene: TRBV2; J gene: TRBJ1-1; clone size: many; D gene: NA; CDR3 protein: CASIKGAFF; CDR3 DNA: TGTGCCAGCATTAAAGGAGCTTTCTTT
V gene: TRBV20-1; J gene: TRBJ1-1; clone size: NA; D gene: NA; CDR3 protein: CSHRGAEAFF; CDR3 DNA: TGCAGCCACCGGGGGGCTGAAGCTTTCTTT
V gene: TRBV6-5; J gene: TRBJ2-2; clone size: many; D gene: NA; CDR3 protein: CASSYLSGELFF; CDR3 DNA: TGTGCCAGCAGTTACCTGTCCGGGGAGCTGTTTTTT
V gene: TRBV25-1; J gene: TRBJ2-7; clone size: few; D gene: TRBD1; CDR3 protein: CASSGTGGVSYEQYF; CDR3 DNA: TGTGCCAGCAGTGGGACAGGGGGGGTCTCCTACGAGCAGTACTTC
V gene: TRBV6-1; J gene: TRBJ1-1; clone size: NA; D gene: TRBD1; CDR3 protein: CAGRRTGTEAFF; CDR3 DNA: TGTGCCGGGCGTAGGACAGGCACTGAAGCTTTCTTT
V gene: TRBV2; J gene: TRBJ2-2; clone size: few; D gene: TRBD2; CDR3 protein: CASSRTSGEGTGELFF; CDR3 DNA: TGTGCCAGCAGTCGGACTAGCGGGGAGGGCACCGGGGAGCTGTTTTTT